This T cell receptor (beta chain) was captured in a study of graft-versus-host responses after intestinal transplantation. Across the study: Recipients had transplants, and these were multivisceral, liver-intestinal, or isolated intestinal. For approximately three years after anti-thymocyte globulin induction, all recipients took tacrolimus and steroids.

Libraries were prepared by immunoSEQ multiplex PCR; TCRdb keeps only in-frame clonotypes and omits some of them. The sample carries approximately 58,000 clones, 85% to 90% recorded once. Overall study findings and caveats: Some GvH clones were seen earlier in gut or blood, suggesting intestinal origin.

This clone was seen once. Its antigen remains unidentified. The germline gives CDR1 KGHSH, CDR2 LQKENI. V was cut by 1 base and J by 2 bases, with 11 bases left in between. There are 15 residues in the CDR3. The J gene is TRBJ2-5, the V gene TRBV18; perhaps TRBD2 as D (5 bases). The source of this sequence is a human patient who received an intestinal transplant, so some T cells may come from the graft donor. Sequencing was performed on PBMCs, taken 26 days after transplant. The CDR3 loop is CASSPQDLTQETQYF. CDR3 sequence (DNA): TGTGCCAGCTCACCACAGGACTTGACACAAGAGACCCAGTACTTC.